This T cell receptor (beta chain) was recovered during a study of blood T cell repertoires in COVID-19. Study-level information: Some COVID-19 samples were acute and others convalescent; all came from the United States, Italy and Spain. PBMCs, B-cell-depleted T cells, or T cells were the source of the cDNA or gDNA that made up the material.

Trimming took off 0 bases at V and 2 bases at J, with 23 bases between the two ends. The germline gives CDR1 SGHDT, CDR2 YYEEEE. The CDR3 length is 19 residues. This table comes from immunoSEQ multiplex PCR, and its TCRdb copy is limited to in-frame clones, with some not included. The table shows approximately 150,000 clones, with 65% to 90% occurring only once. Sequencing was done on a sample of peripheral blood. The chain recombines TRBV5-6 with TRBJ2-5; perhaps TRBD1 as D (5 bases). The origin of this receptor is a man in his 60s with active or convalescent COVID-19. The CDR3 spells CASSLDLGRVLPTQETQYF. DNA for the CDR3: TGTGCCAGCAGCTTGGATCTCGGCAGGGTTTTACCCACACAAGAGACCCAGTACTTC.